This T cell receptor (beta chain) was sequenced for a study of low-dose radiotherapy and immunotherapy resistance in tumors. Across the whole study: Intravenous administration to patients comprised nivolumab at 240 mg every two weeks and ipilimumab at 1 mg/kg every six weeks. Patients received cyclophosphamide 200 mg/m2 intravenously every two weeks, the day before radiation-immunotherapy.

Both TCRalpha and TCRbeta chains were reverse transcribed with V-gene-specific primers. TCR amplification involved around 22 PCR cycles with a constant-region primer and V-primer adapter. Using its own MiXCR run on the reads, TCRdb lists one record per CDR3 protein. This sample has 95,000 to 100,000 distinct CDR3 sequences, with 20% to 25% found just once. Germline-derived CDR1 and CDR2 are SQVTM and ANQGSEA. The CDR3 extends over 14 amino acids. V shed 7 bases and J shed 2 bases, with 18 bases lying between them. The time point: after trial treatment. Indicated treatment: LDRT plus nivolumab, ipilimumab, low-dose cyclophosphamide and aspirin (RACIN trial). Low-dose radiotherapy, low-dose cyclophosphamide, aspirin, ipilimumab and nivolumab were all given to the donors. Advanced solid tumors lacking tumor-infiltrating lymphocytes characterized eligible patients.

The chain couples TRBV29-1 to TRBJ2-7; weak D call: TRBD1 (6 bases). This TCR was sampled from a male donor with prostate cancer. The material was PBMCs, obtained after low-dose radiotherapy plus immunotherapy. Here the CDR3 reads CSATVGRGTYEQYF. In nucleotides, the CDR3 is TGCAGCGCCACAGTGGGCAGGGGAACCTACGAGCAGTACTTC.